Each of the 19 T cell receptor beta chains below was sequenced from the same sample in a study of shared clonotypes between healthy human individuals. Assay used: immunoSEQ multiplex PCR; TCRdb lists only in-frame clones, some missing. Counted here are about 680,000 clones, about 74% occurring once; the ten biggest clones make up more than 1.5%. The sequenced sample consisted of memory CD4+ T cells sorted from blood. The subset is: CD45RA-negative fraction. The receptors originated from a woman aged 30 to 39 in good health.

This clone was seen at least ten times. The chain has TRBV7-8 and TRBJ1-2; D possibly corresponds to TRBD1 (5 bases). This CDR3 comprises 16 residues. The V gene's germline CDR1 is SGHVS and CDR2 FQNEAQ. The ends were cut back, 5 bases at V and 3 bases at J, with 19 bases in the middle. The CDR3 spells CASSPRNQGGDYGYTF. In DNA, the CDR3 is TGTGCCAGCAGCCCCCGAAACCAGGGCGGTGACTATGGCTACACCTTC.

This clone has more than one count but fewer than ten. The gene calls are TRBV5-6 and TRBJ1-1; possibly TRBD1 for D (5 bases). Germline CDR1 SGHDT, CDR2 YYEEEE. Trimming removed 4 bases at V and 3 bases at J, with 10 bases between. The CDR3 has 13 residues. CDR3 amino acids: CASSGTSYTEAFF. Written as DNA, the CDR3 is TGTGCCAGCAGCGGGACTTCCTACACTGAAGCTTTCTTT.

The chain couples TRBV5-1 to TRBJ1-4; TRBD1 aligns across 10 bases. V dropped 4 bases and J dropped 10; count of bases not matched to a gene: 10. The V gene's germline CDR1 is SGHRS and CDR2 YFSETQ. The CDR3 covers 15 residues. CDR3 DNA: TGCGCCAGCAGCGCTATCGGGACAGGGGAAGGAAAACTGTTTTTT. The encoded protein is CASSAIGTGEGKLFF.

The V call is TRBV6-1, the J call TRBJ1-2; D remains unclear. CDR1 MNHNS and CDR2 SASEGT come from the germline V gene. V shed 3 bases and J shed 1 base, with 6 bases lying between them. The CDR3 covers 13 residues. The chain's CDR3 is CASSERINYGYTF. The CDR3 DNA reads as TGTGCCAGCAGTGAGAGGATTAACTATGGCTACACCTTC.

V and J are TRBV4-1 and TRBJ2-1; 13 bases map to TRBD2. Germline-derived CDR1 and CDR2 are MGHRA and YSYEKL. The CDR3 contains 19 residues. Trimming removed 4 bases from V and 1 base from J; junction bases left unmatched: 10. This chain's CDR3 is CASSPSPRTSGSSYNEQFF. CDR3 coding DNA: TGCGCCAGCAGCCCCAGCCCGCGGACTAGCGGGAGTTCCTACAATGAGCAGTTCTTC.

This chain connects TRBV7-3 to TRBJ2-1; the match to TRBD2 covers 9 bases. Germline-derived CDR1 and CDR2 are SGHTA and FQGTGA. This CDR3 has 15 amino acids. Unmatched junction bases numbered 8, after V lost 5 bases and J lost 6 bases. CDR3 DNA: TGTGCCAGCAGCGTAGCGGGAGTATTTTCCAATGAGCAGTTCTTC. It yields the protein CASSVAGVFSNEQFF.

For the CDR3, the DNA is TGCGCCAGCAGCGCACTAGCGGAGGAGACCCAGTACTTC. This sequence encodes CASSALAEETQYF. The rearrangement uses TRBV10-1 and TRBJ2-5; 8 bases map to TRBD2. This CDR3 has 13 residues. V trimming: 6 bases; J trimming: 5 bases; junction bases outside the gene matches: 5. CDR1 is WNHNN and CDR2 is SYGVQD in the germline V gene (reference sequence).

Concerning this clone itself: Different DNA sequences within this sample yield the same CDR3. The chain combines TRBV7-2 with TRBJ2-1; either TRBD1 or TRBD2 may fit D (5 bases each). The CDR3 totals 15 residues. Between the trimmed V and J ends, which lost 6 bases and 4 bases, there was a span of 16 bases. Germline V gene sequence: CDR1 SGHTA, CDR2 FQGNSA. CDR3 sequence reads: CASSSGTRLYNEQFF. In nucleotides, the CDR3 is TGTGCCAGCAGTTCCGGGACCAGACTTTACAATGAGCAGTTCTTC.

The rearrangement joins TRBV30 to TRBJ1-1; D not certain. CDR3 size: 14 residues. V was trimmed by 5 bases and J by 0 bases, leaving 13 bases between them. CDR1 and CDR2 (germline): GTSNPN, SVGIG (reference sequence). The CDR3 DNA reads as TGTGCCTGGGTGTTCGACCGTCTGAACACTGAAGCTTTCTTT. Translated: CAWVFDRLNTEAFF.

The V and J genes are TRBV19 and TRBJ1-5; D not certain. Trimming removed 1 base at V and 0 bases at J, with 13 bases between. Germline lookup yields CDR1 LNHDA and CDR2 SQIVND (reference sequence). CDR3 length: 17 residues. CDR3: CASSIGAARTSNQPQHF. CDR3 bases: TGTGCCAGTAGTATAGGGGCGGCCAGGACTAGCAATCAGCCCCAGCATTTT.

This chain connects TRBV2 to TRBJ2-2, with D unresolved. The germline V and J ends were trimmed by 4 bases and 4 bases, with 10 bases remaining between them. Germline V gene data show CDR1 as SNHLY and CDR2 as FYNNEI. The CDR3 is 14 amino acids. CDR3 nucleotide sequence: TGTGCCAGCAGTGTTGAGAGGCGCACCGGGGAGCTGTTTTTT. Translating gives CASSVERRTGELFF.

Here the CDR3 reads CASSPLIQGDYGYTF. Written as DNA, the CDR3 is TGTGCCAGCTCACCACTCATCCAGGGAGACTATGGCTACACCTTC. The rearrangement links TRBV18 to TRBJ1-2; TRBD1 is a possible D gene (5 bases). The ends were cut back, 1 base at V and 3 bases at J, with 12 bases in the middle. Germline CDR1 reads KGHSH; CDR2 reads LQKENI. The CDR3 sequence is 15 residues long.

CDR3 loop: CASSFLQGPYEQYF. CDR3 DNA sequence: TGTGCCAGCAGCTTTCTGCAGGGGCCCTACGAGCAGTACTTC. The rearrangement links TRBV5-6 to TRBJ2-7, with D perhaps TRBD1 (6 bases). Trimming took off 2 bases at V and 2 bases at J, with 11 bases between the two ends. The germline CDR1 and CDR2 sequences are SGHDT and YYEEEE. The CDR3 has 14 amino acids.

The rearrangement joins TRBV30 to TRBJ2-5; the D gene is possibly TRBD1 (5 bases). With the DNA end fitting TRBJ2-7 better, the J assignment may be wrong. CDR1 GTSNPN and CDR2 SVGIG come from the germline V gene (reference sequence). This CDR3 region has 12 residues. The CDR3 nucleotides read TGTGCCTGGAACCAGGGCGGCTACGAGCAGTACTTC. Its protein product is CAWNQGGYEQYF.

This clone was observed many times. The chain is built from TRBV5-1 and TRBJ2-1; TRBD2 matches 9 bases. Unmatched junction bases numbered 5, after V lost 0 bases and J lost 4 bases. This CDR3 is built from 16 residues. The germline gives CDR1 SGHRS, CDR2 YFSETQ. This chain's CDR3 is CASSLGGRGPYNEQFF. Written as DNA, the CDR3 is TGCGCCAGCAGCTTGGGCGGGAGGGGCCCTTACAATGAGCAGTTCTTC.

The V gene is TRBV5-6, the J gene TRBJ2-4; 7 bases match TRBD2. This CDR3 spans 16 amino acids. Germline V gene sequence: CDR1 SGHDT, CDR2 YYEEEE. Losses at the gene ends were 1 base for V and 0 bases for J; bases not matched to a gene: 4. The CDR3 protein is CASSLLRELAKNIQYF. The DNA of the CDR3 is TGTGCCAGCAGCTTGTTGCGGGAGCTAGCCAAAAACATTCAGTACTTC.

This clone appeared once. At the DNA level, this CDR3 is encoded by other sequences in the same sample as well. The rearrangement links TRBV6-5 to TRBJ1-1; tentative D call: TRBD1 (5 bases). Trimming took off 0 bases at V and 0 bases at J, with 8 bases between the two ends. The germline CDR1 and CDR2 sequences are MNHEY and SVGAGI. The CDR3 runs to 15 residues. For the CDR3, the DNA is TGTGCCAGCAGTTACTCTGGGGGGATGAACACTGAAGCTTTCTTT. Protein product: CASSYSGGMNTEAFF.

J is TRBJ1-3 and V is TRBV14; a possible D gene is TRBD1 (5 bases). The germline CDR1 and CDR2 sequences are SGHDN and FVKESK. Trimming shortened V by 6 bases and J by 2 bases, and 11 bases separated the two germline ends. The length of the CDR3 is 14 residues. CDR3 in amino acids: CASRGRDPGNTIYF. CDR3 in DNA: TGTGCCAGCAGGGGCAGGGATCCTGGAAACACCATATATTTT.

This clone was counted between two and nine times. The V and J genes are TRBV28 and TRBJ2-1; D might be TRBD1 or TRBD2, each matching 5 bases. Germline values: CDR1 MDHEN, CDR2 SYDVKM. The CDR3 runs to 15 residues. The ends were cut back, 2 bases at V and 6 bases at J, with 14 bases in the middle. The CDR3 DNA sequence: TGTGCCAGCAGTTTAGCAGGGAGAATCACCAATGAGCAGTTCTTC. It encodes CASSLAGRITNEQFF.